What follows describes a single T cell receptor beta chain. The data derive from a study of blood T cell repertoires in COVID-19. Study information: Collection of acute and convalescent COVID-19 samples took place in the United States, Italy and Spain.

In the authors' methods: Using reference gene primer amplification, nucleated cell counts were estimated. Using immunoSEQ multiplex PCR, the repertoire was profiled, and TCRdb retains in-frame clones only, with some absent. V and J calls and clone size are given by that table; D and trimming were obtained from the DNA. Of some 89,000 clones in the sample, roughly three quarters were seen once. Sample: peripheral blood. This TCR was sampled from a man aged 65-85 years with acute or convalescent COVID-19.

The CDR3 sequence: CASSEFQVLDGYTF. In DNA, the CDR3 is TGCGCCAGCAGTGAGTTTCAGGTTCTGGATGGCTACACCTTC. The chain combines TRBV10-2 with TRBJ1-2; D gene uncertain. CDR1 WSHSY and CDR2 SAAADI come from the germline V gene. This CDR3 spans 14 amino acids. Between the trimmed V and J ends, which lost 1 base and 6 bases, there was a span of 12 bases.